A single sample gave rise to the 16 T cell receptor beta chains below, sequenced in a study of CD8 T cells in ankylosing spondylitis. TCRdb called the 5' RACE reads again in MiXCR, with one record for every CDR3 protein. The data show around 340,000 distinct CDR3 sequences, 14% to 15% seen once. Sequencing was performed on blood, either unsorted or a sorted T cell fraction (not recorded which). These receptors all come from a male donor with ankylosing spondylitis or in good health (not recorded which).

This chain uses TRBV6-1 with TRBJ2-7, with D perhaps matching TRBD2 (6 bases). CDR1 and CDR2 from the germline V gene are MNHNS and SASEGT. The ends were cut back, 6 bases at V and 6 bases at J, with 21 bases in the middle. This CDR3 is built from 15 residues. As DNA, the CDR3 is TGTGCCAGCAGCGACCTTTGGACTAACGGGAGCGAGCAGTACTTC. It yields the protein CASSDLWTNGSEQYF.

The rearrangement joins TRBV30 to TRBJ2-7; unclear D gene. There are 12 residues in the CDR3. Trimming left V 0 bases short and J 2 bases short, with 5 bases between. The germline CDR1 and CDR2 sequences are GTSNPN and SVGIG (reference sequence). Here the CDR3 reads CAWSVGPYEQYF. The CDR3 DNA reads TGTGCCTGGAGTGTAGGGCCCTACGAGCAGTACTTC.

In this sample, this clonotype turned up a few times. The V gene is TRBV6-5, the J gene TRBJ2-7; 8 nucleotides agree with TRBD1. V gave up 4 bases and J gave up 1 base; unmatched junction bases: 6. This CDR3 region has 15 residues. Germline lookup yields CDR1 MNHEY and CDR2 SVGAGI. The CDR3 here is CASSSGTGISYEQYF. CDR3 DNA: TGTGCCAGCAGTTCCGGGACAGGAATATCCTACGAGCAGTACTTC.

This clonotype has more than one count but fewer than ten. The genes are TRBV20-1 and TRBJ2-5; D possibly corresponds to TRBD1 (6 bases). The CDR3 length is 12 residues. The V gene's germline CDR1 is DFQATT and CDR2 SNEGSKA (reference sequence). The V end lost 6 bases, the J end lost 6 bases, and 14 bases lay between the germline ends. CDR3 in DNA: TGCAGTGCAAAAACAGGGTCGAAGACCCAGTACTTC. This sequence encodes CSAKTGSKTQYF.

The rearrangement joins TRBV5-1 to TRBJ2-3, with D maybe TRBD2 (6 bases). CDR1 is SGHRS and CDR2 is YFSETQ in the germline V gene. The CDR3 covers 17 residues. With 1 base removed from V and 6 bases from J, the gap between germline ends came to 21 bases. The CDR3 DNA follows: TGCGCCAGCAGCTTGACACCTCTAGCGATCGGTAGGGATACGCAGTATTTT. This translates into CASSLTPLAIGRDTQYF. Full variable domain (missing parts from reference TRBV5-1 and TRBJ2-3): KAGVTQTPRYLIKTRGQQVTLSCSPISGHRSVSWYQQTPGQGLQFLFEYFSETQRNKGNFPGRFSGRQFSNSRSEMNVSTLELGDSALYLCASSLTPLAIGRDTQYFGPGTRLTVL.

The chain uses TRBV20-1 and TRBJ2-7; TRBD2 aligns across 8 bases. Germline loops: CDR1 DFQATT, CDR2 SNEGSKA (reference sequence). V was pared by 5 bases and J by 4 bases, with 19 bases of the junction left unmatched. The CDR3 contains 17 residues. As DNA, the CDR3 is TGCAGTGCTCTCGGATCTCTAGCGGGCCTGGGGCCTTACGAGCAGTACTTC. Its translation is CSALGSLAGLGPYEQYF.

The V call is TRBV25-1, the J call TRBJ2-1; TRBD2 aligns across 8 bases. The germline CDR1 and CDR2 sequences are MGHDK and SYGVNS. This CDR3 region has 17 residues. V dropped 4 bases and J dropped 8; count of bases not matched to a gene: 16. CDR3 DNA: TGTGCCAGCAGTGCCGGGGCGGGAGGCCCGGGCGGGGATGAGCAGTTCTTC. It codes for CASSAGAGGPGGDEQFF.

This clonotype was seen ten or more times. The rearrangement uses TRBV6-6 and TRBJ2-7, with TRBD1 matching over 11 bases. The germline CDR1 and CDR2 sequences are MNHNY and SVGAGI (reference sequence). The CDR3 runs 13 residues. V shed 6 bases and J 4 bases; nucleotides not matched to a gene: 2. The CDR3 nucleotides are TGTGCCAGCAGGGGGACAGGGGGGTACGAGCAGTACTTC. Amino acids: CASRGTGGYEQYF.

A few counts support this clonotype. The CDR3 region is CASSGDAGPRGYGYTF. The CDR3 DNA follows: TGTGCCAGCAGTGGGGACGCGGGACCGAGGGGGTATGGCTACACCTTC. The chain links TRBV2 to TRBJ1-2; D might be TRBD1 (6 bases). The V end was cut by 4 bases, the J end by 5 bases, with 20 bases between. CDR1 is SNHLY and CDR2 is FYNNEI in the germline V gene. The CDR3 is made up of 16 amino acids. The full variable domain, its missing parts supplied by reference TRBV2 and TRBJ1-2, is EPEVTQTPSHQVTQMGQEVILRCVPISNHLYFYWYRQILGQKVEFLVSFYNNEISEKSEIFDDQFSVERPDGSNFTLKIRSTKLEDSAMYFCASSGDAGPRGYGYTFGSGTRLTVV.

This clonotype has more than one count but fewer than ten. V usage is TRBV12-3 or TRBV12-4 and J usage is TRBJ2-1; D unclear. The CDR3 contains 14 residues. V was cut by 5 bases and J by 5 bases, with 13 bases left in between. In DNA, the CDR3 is TGTGCCAGCAGTCCCCTCACTCGGCACAATGAGCAGTTCTTC. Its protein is CASSPLTRHNEQFF.

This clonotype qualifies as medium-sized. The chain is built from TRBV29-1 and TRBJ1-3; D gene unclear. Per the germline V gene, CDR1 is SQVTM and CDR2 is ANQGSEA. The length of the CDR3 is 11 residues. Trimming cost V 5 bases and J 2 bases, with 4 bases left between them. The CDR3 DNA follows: TGCAGCGTTCCCACTGGAAACACCATATATTTT. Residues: CSVPTGNTIYF.

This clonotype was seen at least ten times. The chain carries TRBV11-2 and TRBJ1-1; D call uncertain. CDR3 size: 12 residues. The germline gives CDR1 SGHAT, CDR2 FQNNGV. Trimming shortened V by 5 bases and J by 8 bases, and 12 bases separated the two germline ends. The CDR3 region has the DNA TGTGCCAGCAGCCCGGGTGGCAAAGAAGCTTTCTTT. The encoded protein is CASSPGGKEAFF.

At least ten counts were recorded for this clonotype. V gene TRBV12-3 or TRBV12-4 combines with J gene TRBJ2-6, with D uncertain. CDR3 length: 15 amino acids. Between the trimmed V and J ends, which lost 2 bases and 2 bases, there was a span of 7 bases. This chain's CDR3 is CASSLRKTGANVLTF. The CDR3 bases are TGTGCCAGCAGTTTACGAAAAACTGGGGCCAACGTCCTGACTTTC.

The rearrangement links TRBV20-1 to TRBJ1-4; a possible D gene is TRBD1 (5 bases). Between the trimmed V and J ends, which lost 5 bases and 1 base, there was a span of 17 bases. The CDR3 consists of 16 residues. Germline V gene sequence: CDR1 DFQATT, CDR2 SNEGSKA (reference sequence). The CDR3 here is CSALKGPDITNEKLFF. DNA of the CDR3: TGCAGTGCTTTAAAGGGCCCGGACATAACTAATGAAAAACTGTTTTTT.

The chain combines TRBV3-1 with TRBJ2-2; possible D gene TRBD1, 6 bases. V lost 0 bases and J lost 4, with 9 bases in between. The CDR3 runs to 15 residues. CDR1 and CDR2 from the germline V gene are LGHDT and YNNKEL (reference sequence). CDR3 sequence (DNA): TGTGCCAGCAGCCAAGATACAGGGAGCACCGGGGAGCTGTTTTTT. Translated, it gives CASSQDTGSTGELFF.

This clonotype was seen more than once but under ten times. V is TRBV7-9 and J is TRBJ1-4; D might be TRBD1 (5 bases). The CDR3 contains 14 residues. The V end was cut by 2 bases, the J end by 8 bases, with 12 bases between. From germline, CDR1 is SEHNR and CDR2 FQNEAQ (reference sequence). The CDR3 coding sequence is TGTGCCAGCAGCTTATCAGGGTTACGCGAAAAACTGTTTTTT. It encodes CASSLSGLREKLFF.